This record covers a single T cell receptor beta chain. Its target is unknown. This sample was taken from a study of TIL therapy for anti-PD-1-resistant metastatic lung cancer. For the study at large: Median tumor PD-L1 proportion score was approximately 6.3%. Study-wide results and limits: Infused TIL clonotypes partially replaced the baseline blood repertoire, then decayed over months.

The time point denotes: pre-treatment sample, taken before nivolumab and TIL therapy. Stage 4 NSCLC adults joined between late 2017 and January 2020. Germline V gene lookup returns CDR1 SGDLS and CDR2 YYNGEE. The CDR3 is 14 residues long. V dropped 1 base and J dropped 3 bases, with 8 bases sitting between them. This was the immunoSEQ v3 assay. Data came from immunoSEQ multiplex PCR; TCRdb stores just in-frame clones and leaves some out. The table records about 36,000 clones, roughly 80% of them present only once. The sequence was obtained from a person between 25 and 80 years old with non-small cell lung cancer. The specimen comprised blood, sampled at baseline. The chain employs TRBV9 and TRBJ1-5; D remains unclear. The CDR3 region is CASSVSPSNQPQHF. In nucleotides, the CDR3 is TGTGCCAGCAGCGTATCCCCCTCCAATCAGCCCCAGCATTTT. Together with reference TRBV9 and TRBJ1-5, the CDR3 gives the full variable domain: DSGVTQTPKHLITATGQRVTLRCSPRSGDLSVYWYQQSLDQGLQFLIQYYNGEERAKGNILERFSAQQFPDLHSELNLSSLELGDSALYFCASSVSPSNQPQHFGDGTRLSIL.